These 30 T cell receptor beta chains were all obtained from the same sample, sequenced in a study of blood T cell repertoires in COVID-19. Produced via immunoSEQ multiplex PCR; TCRdb's table is partial and in-frame only. The table has roughly 80,000 clones, about 81% seen once. Source material: peripheral blood. These TCRs come from a human donor in a cohort sampled during active COVID-19.

This clone appeared once. The chain carries TRBV20-1 and TRBJ1-2; 11 bases align to TRBD1. Trimming at V came to 7 bases and at J to 10 bases, leaving 2 bases not matched to a gene. Germline loops: CDR1 DFQATT, CDR2 SNEGSKA (reference sequence). The CDR3 has 10 residues. In DNA, the CDR3 is TGCAGTGTGGACAGGGGGCCCTACACCTTC. It encodes CSVDRGPYTF.

V and J are TRBV7-8 and TRBJ2-2, with 8 bases matching TRBD1. This CDR3 is 16 amino acids long. Germline V lookup: CDR1 SGHVS, CDR2 FQNEAQ. V trimming: 2 bases; J trimming: 6 bases; junction bases outside the gene matches: 8. CDR3 DNA: TGTGCCAGCAGCTTAAGAAGGACAGGGTTCCCCGGGGAGCTGTTTTTT. This translates into CASSLRRTGFPGELFF.

V gene TRBV3-1 (or the pseudogene TRBV3-2) combines with J gene TRBJ2-7; 11 bases are shared with TRBD2. Germline CDR1 and CDR2: LGHDT and YNNKEL (reference sequence). This CDR3 contains 14 residues. Unmatched junction bases numbered 2, after V lost 1 base and J lost 6 bases. The CDR3 protein is CASSQGLAGSEQYF. DNA of the CDR3: TGTGCCAGCAGCCAAGGACTAGCGGGGAGCGAGCAGTACTTC.

Ten or more counts support this clone. The V and J genes are TRBV5-6 and TRBJ1-6; perhaps TRBD1 as D (6 bases). Germline V gives CDR1 SGHDT, CDR2 YYEEEE. The CDR3 sequence is 17 residues long. Trimming pared 0 bases from V and 8 bases from J, leaving 18 bases between. DNA for the CDR3: TGTGCCAGCAGCTTGGACACAGGGTCCCTTCGGTATTCACCCCTCCACTTT. Translation: CASSLDTGSLRYSPLHF.

The chain couples TRBV3-1 (or the pseudogene TRBV3-2) to TRBJ1-3; no clear D gene. With 0 bases removed from V and 2 bases from J, the gap between germline ends came to 5 bases. The CDR3 consists of 14 residues. From germline, CDR1 is LGHDT and CDR2 YNNKEL (reference sequence). CDR3 region: CASSQENTGNTIYF. CDR3 DNA: TGTGCCAGCAGCCAAGAAAATACTGGAAACACCATATATTTT.

This chain uses TRBV2 with TRBJ2-7; the D is unclear. V lost 5 bases, J lost 2 bases, and 10 bases lay in between. From germline, CDR1 is SNHLY and CDR2 FYNNEI. CDR3 size: 13 residues. The CDR3 nucleotides read TGTGCCAGCAGTAATCTCCCGGCCTACGAGCAGTACTTC. Residues: CASSNLPAYEQYF. Full variable domain (missing parts from reference TRBV2 and TRBJ2-7): EPEVTQTPSHQVTQMGQEVILRCVPISNHLYFYWYRQILGQKVEFLVSFYNNEISEKSEIFDDQFSVERPDGSNFTLKIRSTKLEDSAMYFCASSNLPAYEQYFGPGTRLTVT.

CDR3 protein: CASSLGQGGIEKLFF. The DNA for the CDR3 is TGTGCCAGCAGCCTTGGACAGGGAGGCATCGAAAAACTGTTTTTT. The rearrangement joins TRBV3-1 (or the pseudogene TRBV3-2) to TRBJ1-4; 8 positions match TRBD1. CDR3 length: 15 amino acids. The J segment lost 8 bases and the V segment lost 4 bases, leaving 9 bases of the junction unmatched. Germline-derived CDR1 and CDR2 are LGHDT and YNNKEL (reference sequence).

This chain uses TRBV2 with TRBJ2-1, with 8 bases identical to TRBD1. Germline assignment: CDR1 SNHLY and CDR2 FYNNEI. This CDR3 has 14 residues. Trimming at V came to 10 bases and at J to 8 bases, leaving 13 bases not matched to a gene. CDR3 protein: CANRSSFRGHEQFF. The CDR3 DNA follows: TGTGCCAACCGAAGCTCGTTCAGGGGGCATGAGCAGTTCTTC.

For this clone: At one end, the junction sequence differs from germline, possibly due to a read error. The chain couples TRBV15 to TRBJ2-5, with 8 bases fitting TRBD1. CDR1 is LNHNV and CDR2 is YYDKDF in the germline V gene (reference sequence). There are 16 residues in the CDR3. The DNA of the CDR3 is TGTGCCACCAGCAGAGGAAAGGGACAGGCCCAAGGGACCCAGTACTTC. It is translated as CATSRGKGQAQGTQYF. Full variable domain (rest looked up from reference TRBV15 and TRBJ2-5): DAMVIQNPRYQVTQFGKPVTLSCSQTLNHNVMYWYQQKSSQAPKLLFHYYDKDFNNEADTPDNFQSRRPNTSFCFLDIRSPGLGDTAMYLCATSRGKGQAQGTQYFGPGTRLLVL.

This clone appeared once. This chain links TRBV5-8 with TRBJ2-2; no reliable D call. The germline V gene encodes CDR1 SGHTS and CDR2 YDEGEE. V was cut by 7 bases and J by 3 bases, with 10 bases left in between. The CDR3 consists of 13 residues. Here the CDR3 reads CASVFRDTGELFF. The CDR3 DNA sequence: TGTGCCAGCGTCTTTAGAGACACCGGGGAGCTGTTTTTT. Complete variable domain (other parts from reference TRBV5-8 and TRBJ2-2): EAGVTQSPTHLIKTRGQQATLRCSPISGHTSVYWYQQALGLGLQFLLWYDEGEERNRGNFPPRFSGRQFPNYSSELNVNALELEDSALYLCASVFRDTGELFFGEGSRLTVL.

The rearrangement links TRBV7-8 to TRBJ2-7, with D perhaps TRBD1 (5 bases). V was pared by 2 bases and J by 2 bases, with 13 bases between. Germline V gene data show CDR1 as SGHVS and CDR2 as FQNEAQ. This CDR3 is 15 amino acids long. CDR3 residues: CASSLWTTGPYEQYF. Written as DNA, the CDR3 is TGTGCCAGCAGCTTATGGACAACAGGCCCCTACGAGCAGTACTTC.

The V gene is TRBV30, the J gene TRBJ1-6; D uncertain. The CDR3 is 12 residues long. Trimming cost V 5 bases and J 9 bases, with 11 bases left between them. The germline CDR1 and CDR2 sequences are GTSNPN and SVGIG (reference sequence). The CDR3 protein is CAWGETRSPLHF. The CDR3 nucleotides read TGTGCCTGGGGGGAGACGCGTTCACCCCTCCACTTT.

The chain uses TRBV9 and TRBJ2-1; D is perhaps TRBD2 (5 bases). Germline CDR1 and CDR2: SGDLS and YYNGEE. There are 16 residues in the CDR3. Trimming left V 0 bases short and J 2 bases short, with 12 bases between. This chain's CDR3 is CASSVDRGPAYNEQFF. The DNA for the CDR3 is TGTGCCAGCAGCGTAGACCGGGGTCCTGCCTACAATGAGCAGTTCTTC.

The gene calls are TRBV18 and TRBJ2-5; no reliable D call. This CDR3 comprises 11 residues. V lost 6 bases and J lost 2, with 4 bases in between. Germline CDR1 reads KGHSH; CDR2 reads LQKENI. Written as DNA, the CDR3 is TGTGCCAGCTCCCCTCAAGAGACCCAGTACTTC. Translation gives CASSPQETQYF.

Details on this clone: Other DNA sequences within the sample encode an identical CDR3. The chain links TRBV9 to TRBJ2-2; 11 bases line up with TRBD2. Per germline, CDR1 SGDLS and CDR2 YYNGEE. The trim removed 0 bases at V and 0 bases at J, leaving 7 bases unmatched. The CDR3 has 19 residues. The CDR3 reads CASSVALVAGGANTGELFF. In DNA form, the CDR3 reads TGTGCCAGCAGCGTAGCTCTCGTAGCGGGGGGGGCGAACACCGGGGAGCTGTTTTTT.

The table lists this clone with a count of one. V and J are TRBV11-1 and TRBJ2-7; D perhaps matches TRBD1 (6 bases). This CDR3 region has 13 residues. The V gene's germline CDR1 is SGHAT and CDR2 FQDESV (reference sequence). Trimming removed 5 bases from V and 3 bases from J, with 11 bases in between. The CDR3 DNA is TGTGCCAGCAGCCCGGACAGATTCTACGAGCAGTACTTC. Protein product: CASSPDRFYEQYF.

The J gene is TRBJ1-1, the V gene TRBV29-1; possibly TRBD1 for D (5 bases). V gave up 4 bases and J gave up 1 base, with 7 bases separating them. The CDR3 consists of 12 residues. Germline loops: CDR1 SQVTM, CDR2 ANQGSEA. The CDR3 DNA is TGCAGCGTTGGACAGCCGAACACTGAAGCTTTCTTT. Its translation: CSVGQPNTEAFF.

A few counts support this clone. The chain carries TRBV21-1 and TRBJ1-4; the D call in the table, TRBD1, was not verified against the DNA. TRBV21-1 is a known pseudogene. The CDR3 loop spans 13 amino acids. The CDR3 reads CASRGTGRKKLFF. In DNA, the CDR3 is TGTGCCAGCAGAGGGACAGGGCGGAAAAAACTGTTTTTT.

The gene calls are TRBV9 and TRBJ1-6, with no clear D. The CDR3 spans 14 residues. Trimming left V 2 bases short and J 7 bases short, with 10 bases between. Germline loops: CDR1 SGDLS, CDR2 YYNGEE. The chain's CDR3 is CASSVEVTNSPLHF. CDR3 coding DNA: TGTGCCAGCAGCGTGGAGGTGACGAATTCACCCCTCCACTTT.

The rearrangement uses TRBV10-1 and TRBJ2-1; 7 bases map to TRBD2. This CDR3 spans 12 amino acids. CDR1 is WNHNN, CDR2 SYGVQD, per germline (reference sequence). With 4 bases clipped from V and 9 bases from J, the junction kept 3 bases outside the gene matches. This CDR3 reads CASSVGTTEQFF. Written as DNA, the CDR3 is TGCGCCAGCAGTGTGGGGACTACTGAGCAGTTCTTC.

This clone has a handful of counts. This chain connects TRBV19 to TRBJ2-7, with a weak D call TRBD2 (5 bases). V was shortened by 6 bases and J by 0 bases, with 21 bases between the two germline ends. Germline loops: CDR1 LNHDA, CDR2 SQIVND (reference sequence). CDR3 length: 17 amino acids. CDR3 region: CASSLRSSGSFSYEQYF. Here the CDR3 DNA reads TGTGCCAGTAGCCTTCGGTCCTCGGGGTCCTTCTCCTACGAGCAGTACTTC.

The chain combines TRBV5-1 with TRBJ2-5; maybe TRBD2 (6 bases). Trimming pared 0 bases from V and 0 bases from J, leaving 9 bases between. The CDR3 sequence is 15 residues long. CDR1 is SGHRS and CDR2 is YFSETQ in the germline V gene. Written as DNA, the CDR3 is TGCGCCAGCAGCTTGGGGGCGGGGTACCAAGAGACCCAGTACTTC. Translation gives CASSLGAGYQETQYF.

This chain links TRBV7-9 with TRBJ1-1, with 8 bases identical to TRBD1. With V trimmed by 3 bases and J by 10 bases, 7 bases remained unmatched. Germline values: CDR1 SEHNR, CDR2 FQNEAQ (reference sequence). The CDR3 covers 13 residues. The CDR3 reads CASSLGRGRVAFF. The CDR3 coding sequence is TGTGCCAGCAGCTTGGGCAGGGGGCGCGTAGCTTTCTTT.

The chain combines TRBV7-8 with TRBJ1-6, with unresolved D. Germline-derived CDR1 and CDR2 are SGHVS and FQNEAQ. Trimming pared 4 bases from V and 8 bases from J, leaving 9 bases between. The CDR3 sequence is 13 residues long. CDR3 bases: TGTGCCAGCAGCTCCAACCCGGATTCACCCCTCCACTTT. Translating gives CASSSNPDSPLHF.

The chain combines TRBV6-6 with TRBJ2-3, with a weak D call TRBD1 (5 bases). The V gene lost 8 bases and the J gene lost 1 base, with 10 bases spanning the gap. Germline CDR1 and CDR2: MNHNY and SVGAGI (reference sequence). The CDR3 runs to 13 residues. The CDR3 loop is CASETTGTDTQYF. The CDR3, as DNA: TGTGCCAGCGAAACGACAGGCACAGATACGCAGTATTTT.

V is TRBV29-1 and J is TRBJ2-4; 7 nucleotides match TRBD1. This CDR3 is 15 amino acids long. The V segment lost 6 bases and the J segment 2 bases; nucleotides outside the gene matches: 10. Per germline, CDR1 SQVTM and CDR2 ANQGSEA. The CDR3 DNA follows: TGCAGCGTAGCGACAGGGTGGGGGACCAAAAACATTCAGTACTTC. Protein sequence: CSVATGWGTKNIQYF.

In its sample, this clone was seen once. This rearrangement joins TRBV27 to TRBJ1-2, with D maybe TRBD1 (5 bases). V was clipped by 8 bases and J by 4 bases, with 14 bases between them. This CDR3 comprises 13 residues. Germline CDR1 and CDR2: MNHEY and SMNVEV (reference sequence). CDR3 nucleotide sequence: TGTGCCAGCGCAGCGGAGGGGAGCTATGGCTACACCTTC. As protein: CASAAEGSYGYTF.

DNA of the CDR3: TGTGCCAGCAGTTACTCGTCGGACACCTCACCCCTCCACTTT. This translates into CASSYSSDTSPLHF. V usage is TRBV6-6 and J usage is TRBJ1-6; D is possibly TRBD1 (5 bases). Trimming took 0 bases from V and 10 from J, leaving 10 bases between them. Germline assignment: CDR1 MNHNY and CDR2 SVGAGI (reference sequence). The CDR3 has 14 amino acids.

This clone was counted once. The rearrangement joins TRBV18 to TRBJ1-1, with TRBD1 matching 9 bases. V lost 2 bases and J lost 10; bases outside the gene matches: 5. The germline V gene encodes CDR1 KGHSH and CDR2 LQKENI. This CDR3 is built from 13 residues. CDR3 protein: CASSPGTGGAAFF. CDR3 coding DNA: TGTGCCAGCTCACCAGGAACAGGGGGCGCAGCTTTCTTT.

The chain links TRBV2 to TRBJ1-4; no clear D. V lost 7 bases and J 8 bases, leaving 17 bases between the germline ends. The CDR3 length is 14 residues. Germline CDR1 is SNHLY and CDR2 is FYNNEI. CDR3 nucleotide sequence: TGTGCCAGCACCTCTGGGCAGGTTTTGGAAAAACTGTTTTTT. This encodes CASTSGQVLEKLFF.